This TCR beta chain derives from a study of cytomegalovirus exposure and HLA in healthy donors (dated by TCRdb to 2016 to 2017). At the level of the whole study: In an earlier analysis of roughly 590 of the donors, roughly 300 Gb of sequence data and approximately 100 million unique TCR beta sequences from about 180 million T cells were reported. On average, over 200,000 unique TCR beta nucleotide sequences were sequenced per donor among fewer than 500 genotyped donors of the cohort, with around 19% of those sequences being non-productive. An earlier analysis of more than 450 of the donors used high-throughput TCR beta sequencing to judge whether each TCR beta V gene segment behaved as functional or pseudogenic. Typing coverage varied by locus: roughly 629-630 donors for A, B, C, DRB1 and DQB1; around 560 for DQA1; about 600 for DPA1; about 450 for DPB1. About five DR-DQ haplotypes were handled as single units for association and clustering, since linkage in the cohort was strong. An early release covering some 640 HLA-typed donors comprised approximately 300 gigabases of sequencing data and approximately 80 million unique TCR sequences. The T cell repertoires of 666 subjects were profiled by immunosequencing and related to cytomegalovirus serostatus. Donor age, sex, ethnicity and CMV serostatus were compiled alongside the repertoire data. The study aimed to test whether cataloging public T cell receptors could reveal signatures of past pathogen exposure. Besides the first cohort of about 730 subjects, a separate validation cohort made up of about 120 different subjects was used. In a later genetic analysis, genome-wide SNP genotypes for about 65% of the 666 donors were used, and that subset was treated as a discovery cohort. To predict cytomegalovirus infection status, the study brought together high-throughput TCR immunosequencing, statistical association of individual TCRs with disease status, and machine learning. A later analysis re-analyzed previously published TCR beta repertoires from 600 to 850 donors and added high-resolution HLA genotyping to study TCR occurrence patterns. Among the roughly 390 genotyped donors, approximately 82% belonged to the genetic ancestry cluster associated with self-reported Caucasian donors. In the later analysis, no new phenotypic data were used to find candidate immune exposures; instead, reliance was placed on TCR beta sequences and their occurrence across donors. All discovery cohort repertoires had been generated on a single sequencing platform. HLA typing covered class I and class II loci at four-digit resolution. General study outcomes and caveats: Compared with equally common non-associated chains, HLA-associated TCR beta chains in a later analysis were more clonally expanded and had lower generation probabilities. Assigning TCR associations to individual alleles was difficult when HLA alleles, especially DR and DQ, strongly co-occurred. A later analysis reported that several top co-occurrence clusters appeared linked to parvovirus B19, influenza, CMV and Epstein-Barr virus. In an earlier analysis of around 500 of the donors, most TCR beta V segments appeared in productive rearrangements about 90% or about 30% of the time, broadly matching IMGT annotations. Cytomegalovirus status was reported to be diagnosed by the classifier with high specificity and sensitivity in both the original and validation cohorts. Immune exposure information for the cohort was limited to CMV serostatus. According to the authors, the approach could potentially be generalized to other disease states and immunological phenotypes. Correlated functional status among segregating V segments might reflect linkage disequilibrium, but an unknown experimental factor could not be ruled out. In vitro tests confirmed that three of the cytomegalovirus-associated TCR beta chains recognize cytomegalovirus antigens. Because the 87-base-pair reads could not distinguish some IMGT-functional V segments, including TRBV6-2 and TRBV6-3, those segments were excluded. In the study, some 180 TCR beta chains were listed as associated with cytomegalovirus. A later genetic analysis associated a missense DCLRE1C variant with V-gene and J-gene trimming of TCR beta chains, and an independent cohort replicated the association. According to a later analysis, most CMV-associated TCR beta chains appeared to be HLA-restricted, and the HLA associations seemed to be driven largely by CMV exposure. A cluster of highly shared sequence variants was judged likely to be a technical artifact of the sequencing pipeline. While some public TCRs were present in many individuals, most TCR sequences turned up only very rarely across donors. A later analysis associated about 17,000 TCR beta sequences with specific HLA alleles at a false discovery rate of 0.05. Sequencing depth was assumed to be roughly uniform across donors in the presence/absence analyses, though that assumption may not hold. About 15 rarely observed V segments, including chromosome 9 orphons, were excluded from the earlier analysis of about 610 of the donors because counts were too low. The cohort was sequenced for TCR beta chains only, and without alpha or paired-chain data the features that could be detected were limited. Because some donors lacked HLA typing at each locus, the association tests relied only on the typed subset. In a later analysis, the rate of TCR association differed among HLA loci, with DRB1 alleles having the most associated TCRs and HLA-C alleles having the fewest. A further reported finding was that TCR beta sequences accurately predicted the HLA-A and HLA-B alleles for most subjects in the first cohort. According to a later genetic analysis, donors in an Asian-associated ancestry cluster had fewer N-insertions in productive TCRs than the approximately 650-donor mean.

Remarks on this clone: Its antigen is still unknown. The input lacks base qualities; no much larger clone sits a single base away.

The cohort comprised some 680 healthy bone marrow donors. All cohort members were sampled while nominally healthy, although unrecorded immune exposures were likely present. The donor tested CMV seronegative, placing the donor among the 350 to 400 seronegative members of the cohort. A peripheral blood sample was collected from each donor, and TCR beta sequencing was performed on peripheral blood mononuclear cells. The Qiagen DNeasy Blood Extraction Kit was used to extract genomic DNA from the blood cell samples. The library was made by the immunoSEQ multiplex PCR assay. The multiplex PCR relied on a mix of 60 forward primers for TCR Vbeta segments and 13 reverse primers for TCR Jbeta segments. A multiplex PCR assay on genomic DNA amplified the CDR3 region of rearranged TCR beta genes. The Illumina HiSeq System was used to sequence the amplified TCR beta libraries as 87-base-pair reads. On the authors' methods: Across the 500 to 850 repertoires, a later analysis counted some 81 million unique TCR beta chains, some 11 million of which were shared by at least two donors. Raw reads were error-corrected and collapsed into unique sequences by a nearest-neighbor algorithm in which closely related sequences were merged to remove PCR and sequencing errors. Alignment of CDR3 sequences to IMGT reference sequences was used to assign V, D and J gene segments. For a sequence to be retained, a match of at least six nucleotides was required to both a V gene segment and a J gene segment. Rearrangements were called productive when the CDR3 lacked stop codons and stayed in frame with V and J; all others were non-productive. CDR3 was defined by IMGT convention, running from the second conserved V-encoded cysteine to the conserved J-encoded phenylalanine. The earlier analysis of 587 of the donors excluded sequences that lacked an unambiguous match to a single V gene segment. In an earlier analysis of approximately 590 of the donors, a V segment was called functional when productive rearrangements were above 56.7%, and segregating when the standard deviation between donors exceeded 5%. A statistical classification framework was built for diagnosing cytomegalovirus status from the catalog of TCR beta chain sequences. A later analysis assigned V and J genes by comparing TCR nucleotide sequences with IMGT/GENE-DB human TR gene sequences. In a later analysis, CDR3 sequences and most-parsimonious VDJ recombination scenarios were assigned using the TCRdist pipeline. In a later analysis, each TCR beta chain was defined by its CDR3 amino acid sequence together with its V-gene family, and reads lacking a unique V-gene family were excluded. As a way to deal with suspected cross-contamination and a sequencing artifact, a later analysis dropped 592 nucleotide sequences that were highly shared and had low generation probability. In a later analysis, a clonal expansion index for each public chain was calculated from normalized within-repertoire ranks of inferred template counts. A later analysis computed generation probabilities with a VDJ recombination model fitted to out-of-frame rearrangements, and checked the results against IGoR. Hypergeometric tests were used in a later analysis to score TCR-TCR, TCR-HLA and TCR-CMV co-occurrence, with a repertoire-size bias correction applied to the TCR pairs. False discovery rates were estimated in a later analysis by permuting HLA or CMV assignments 20 times. In a later analysis, co-occurring TCRs were grouped using DBSCAN, with TCRdist sequence similarity added in when clustering inside HLA-allele-positive subsets. Repertoires with fewer than 30,000 or more than 120,000 public chains were left out of co-occurrence clustering, as were a few repertoires with anomalous nucleotide sharing. TCRdb carries this immuneACCESS record with in-frame sequences only. Its versions omit some clonotypes, under half of them owing to an unresolved V gene in the studies checked, with the rest unexplained. The V and J calls and clone size come from that table; D and trimming were worked out from the DNA. This sample comprises about 140,000 clones, over 75% of them detected only once. About 2.2% of the sample lies in the top ten.

In the germline V gene (reference sequence), CDR1 corresponds to PRHDT and CDR2 to FYEKMQ. From its cysteine to its phenylalanine, the CDR3 spans 18 amino acids. CDR3 DNA is the only sequence kept; it has 54 bases, read in frame from the first base. Trimming takes 5 bases off V and 0 bases off J; junction bases not matched to a gene: 8. This TCR was recovered from a man between 45 and 60 years old in good health and CMV-seronegative. What was sequenced was PBMCs. The chain is encoded by TRBV13 joined to TRBJ2-6, with 9 junctional bases fitting TRBD2. The sequence in DNA is TGTGCCAGCAGCCGCGGTTTTAGCGGGGGCTCTGGGGCCAACGTCCTGACTTTC. It translates to CASSRGFSGGSGANVLTF.